The 26 T cell receptor beta chains below were found in one sample sequenced in a study of T cell responses to AZD1222 COVID-19 vaccine. Here immunoSEQ multiplex PCR was the method, and the copy in TCRdb shows in-frame clones only, minus some. The sample gives 80,000 to 95,000 clones, about 90% of which show up once; around 5% is in the top ten. The sample consisted of peripheral blood, taken on day 0 of AZD1222 vaccination. These receptors originate from an adult in good health.

This sequence joins TRBV2 and TRBJ1-2; 10 bases align to TRBD1. This CDR3 contains 19 residues. Germline-derived CDR1 and CDR2 are SNHLY and FYNNEI. V dropped 3 bases and J dropped 0; count of bases not matched to a gene: 13. The CDR3 loop reads CASSDARMGQGKANYGYTF. As DNA, the CDR3 is TGTGCCAGCAGTGACGCGAGAATGGGACAGGGGAAAGCTAACTATGGCTACACCTTC.

The V and J genes are TRBV28 and TRBJ1-2, with D possibly matching TRBD1 (5 bases). Deletions cut 5 bases from V and 8 bases from J, with 15 bases between. Germline assignment: CDR1 MDHEN and CDR2 SYDVKM. This CDR3 region has 13 residues. CDR3 nucleotides: TGTGCCAGCAGTGCCCTCGGGGGGGTGGGCTACACCTTC. Its translation is CASSALGGVGYTF.

The rearrangement uses TRBV28 and TRBJ1-2; the match to TRBD1 covers 7 bases. The J segment lost 0 bases and the V segment lost 8 bases, leaving 15 bases of the junction unmatched. In germline, CDR1 is MDHEN, CDR2 SYDVKM. CDR3 size: 17 residues. In DNA, the CDR3 is TGTGCCAGCCGATCAACTGACCGGACAGGTACTAACTATGGCTACACCTTC. Translated: CASRSTDRTGTNYGYTF.

This chain connects TRBV27 to TRBJ1-1; D is uncertain. Germline CDR1 and CDR2: MNHEY and SMNVEV (reference sequence). CDR3 length: 15 residues. The ends were cut back, 3 bases at V and 2 bases at J, with 13 bases in the middle. CDR3 region: CASSFGGNFNTEAFF. The DNA for the CDR3 is TGTGCCAGCAGTTTCGGAGGCAACTTTAACACTGAAGCTTTCTTT.

The chain has TRBV7-2 and TRBJ1-4, with a possible D match to TRBD1 (5 bases). Germline CDR1 and CDR2: SGHTA and FQGNSA. This CDR3 contains 14 residues. V shed 7 bases and J shed 5 bases, with 14 bases lying between them. In DNA form, the CDR3 reads TGTGCCAGCACTTATACAGGCGGGAATGAAAAACTGTTTTTT. Translating it yields CASTYTGGNEKLFF.

The rearrangement uses TRBV7-9 and TRBJ2-7; 13 positions agree with TRBD2. In germline, CDR1 is SEHNR, CDR2 FQNEAQ (reference sequence). With V trimmed by 5 bases and J by 3 bases, 1 base remained unmatched. The CDR3 length is 14 residues. The CDR3 DNA follows: TGTGCCAGCAGCAGGACTAGCGGGAGCTACGAGCAGTACTTC. Protein: CASSRTSGSYEQYF.

The chain links TRBV19 to TRBJ1-5; TRBD1 is a possible D gene (6 bases). V dropped 3 bases and J dropped 1 base, with 13 bases sitting between them. The CDR3 consists of 16 residues. Germline-derived CDR1 and CDR2 are LNHDA and SQIVND (reference sequence). The CDR3 DNA reads TGTGCCAGTAGTATGTGGGGGCGGGGCAGCAATCAGCCCCAGCATTTT. Amino acids: CASSMWGRGSNQPQHF. The full variable domain, completed using reference TRBV19 and TRBJ1-5, is DGGITQSPKYLFRKEGQNVTLSCEQNLNHDAMYWYRQDPGQGLRLIYYSQIVNDFQKGDIAEGYSVSREKKESFPLTVTSAQKNPTAFYLCASSMWGRGSNQPQHFGDGTRLSIL.

This rearrangement joins TRBV4-2 to TRBJ1-5; possibly TRBD1 for D (6 bases). CDR1 is LGHNA and CDR2 is YNFKEQ in the germline V gene. The CDR3 covers 15 residues. Deletions cut 4 bases from V and 6 bases from J, with 16 bases between. The CDR3 DNA is TGTGCCAGCAGCCTGGGGTGGGGGGCTGTTCAGCCCCAGCATTTT. Translated: CASSLGWGAVQPQHF.

J is TRBJ1-4 and V is TRBV19; D gene uncertain. V was clipped by 2 bases and J by 4 bases, with 5 bases between them. Germline CDR1 is LNHDA and CDR2 is SQIVND (reference sequence). The CDR3 is 13 residues long. The CDR3 sequence is CASSIRGNEKLFF. CDR3 sequence (DNA): TGTGCCAGTAGTATACGTGGTAATGAAAAACTGTTTTTT.

The chain carries TRBV6-5 and TRBJ1-1, with D uncertain. The CDR3 contains 13 residues. Germline loops: CDR1 MNHEY, CDR2 SVGAGI. Trimming removed 2 bases from V and 13 bases from J, with 17 bases in between. This chain's CDR3 is CASSYGENSGVFF. The CDR3 bases are TGTGCCAGCAGTTACGGAGAGAACAGCGGGGTTTTCTTT.

The chain recombines TRBV9 with TRBJ2-3; D perhaps matches TRBD2 (5 bases). The CDR3 sequence is 16 residues long. V gave up 6 bases and J gave up 1 base, with 18 bases separating them. Per germline, CDR1 SGDLS and CDR2 YYNGEE. DNA of the CDR3: TGTGCCAGCAACACCGACCGGGATCTTGGCACAGATACGCAGTATTTT. Its translation is CASNTDRDLGTDTQYF.

J is TRBJ2-3 and V is TRBV4-3; D gene uncertain. Germline CDR1 and CDR2: LGHNA and YSLEER. CDR3 length: 13 residues. The germline V and J ends were trimmed by 0 bases and 6 bases, with 7 bases remaining between them. The DNA of the CDR3 is TGCGCCAGCAGCCAAGAGGGGTTTGATACGCAGTATTTT. This codes for CASSQEGFDTQYF.

This chain links TRBV19 with TRBJ1-2, with 8 bases fitting TRBD1. The CDR3 totals 16 residues. Trimming removed 7 bases from V and 4 bases from J; junction bases left unmatched: 14. Germline values: CDR1 LNHDA, CDR2 SQIVND (reference sequence). The CDR3 sequence: CASTPMGAGGTYGYTF. The CDR3 nucleotides read TGTGCCAGTACCCCCATGGGGGCAGGGGGCACCTATGGCTACACCTTC.

The CDR3 DNA reads TGTGCCGGACTCGCTAACGGACAGCTCTACGAGCAGTACTTC. Translation gives CAGLANGQLYEQYF. The chain recombines TRBV30 with TRBJ2-7, with D tentatively TRBD1 (6 bases). The CDR3 has 14 residues. V was shortened by 8 bases and J by 3 bases, with 20 bases between the two germline ends. The germline CDR1 and CDR2 sequences are GTSNPN and SVGIG (reference sequence).

The V gene is TRBV20-1, the J gene TRBJ1-1; TRBD1 might be the D (5 bases). Germline-derived CDR1 and CDR2 are DFQATT and SNEGSKA (reference sequence). V was cut by 2 bases and J by 11 bases, with 12 bases left in between. The CDR3 extends over 11 amino acids. CDR3 residues: CSARPRGTAFF. In DNA form, the CDR3 reads TGCAGTGCTAGACCCCGGGGGACTGCTTTCTTT.

The V gene is TRBV5-5, the J gene TRBJ2-2; 12 bases are a match to TRBD2. This CDR3 spans 16 amino acids. The V segment lost 4 bases and the J segment 6 bases; nucleotides outside the gene matches: 7. Per the germline V gene, CDR1 is SGHKS and CDR2 is YYEKEE (reference sequence). CDR3 sequence: CASSHRLAGVPGELFF. The CDR3 DNA is TGTGCCAGCAGCCACCGACTAGCGGGGGTCCCCGGGGAGCTGTTTTTT. Looking up the rest from reference TRBV5-5 and TRBJ2-2 gives the full variable domain: DAGVTQSPTHLIKTRGQQVTLRCSPISGHKSVSWYQQVLGQGPQFIFQYYEKEERGRGNFPDRFSARQFPNYSSELNVNALLLGDSALYLCASSHRLAGVPGELFFGEGSRLTVL.

This chain connects TRBV4-1 to TRBJ2-1; possibly TRBD1 for D (6 bases). This CDR3 has 17 amino acids. V was shortened by 4 bases and J by 2 bases, with 18 bases between the two germline ends. Germline V gives CDR1 MGHRA, CDR2 YSYEKL. The CDR3 bases are TGCGCCAGCAGCCCCCGACCGACAGGACAAACCTACAATGAGCAGTTCTTC. It is translated as CASSPRPTGQTYNEQFF.

J is TRBJ1-1 and V is TRBV29-1; no reliable D call. The germline gives CDR1 SQVTM, CDR2 ANQGSEA. V gave up 3 bases and J gave up 4 bases, with 15 bases separating them. The CDR3 length is 14 residues. The CDR3 spells CSVDLAWSITEAFF. The CDR3 bases are TGCAGCGTTGATCTTGCATGGAGCATCACTGAAGCTTTCTTT.

The chain recombines TRBV5-4 with TRBJ1-2; no firm D call. The CDR3 loop spans 13 amino acids. V shed 2 bases and J shed 3 bases, with 8 bases lying between them. The germline V gene has CDR1 SGHNT and CDR2 YYREEE (reference sequence). The CDR3 loop is CASSFVDYYGYTF. The CDR3, as DNA: TGTGCCAGCAGCTTCGTGGATTACTATGGCTACACCTTC.

The V gene is TRBV7-9, the J gene TRBJ2-5; 12 nucleotides match TRBD2. With V trimmed by 2 bases and J by 2 bases, 12 bases remained unmatched. Looked up from germline, CDR1 is SEHNR and CDR2 is FQNEAQ (reference sequence). This CDR3 has 19 amino acids. The CDR3 DNA is TGTGCCAGCAGCTTATTCGATACTAGCGGGGGGATAGTACAAGAGACCCAGTACTTC. This codes for CASSLFDTSGGIVQETQYF. The entire variable domain, with the rest obtained from reference TRBV7-9 and TRBJ2-5, is as follows: DTGVSQNPRHKITKRGQNVTFRCDPISEHNRLYWYRQTLGQGPEFLTYFQNEAQLEKSRLLSDRFSAERPKGSFSTLEIQRTEQGDSAMYLCASSLFDTSGGIVQETQYFGPGTRLLVL.

This clone has just one count. The J gene is TRBJ1-2, the V gene TRBV2; D is possibly TRBD1 (5 bases). V shed 1 base and J shed 2 bases, with 11 bases lying between them. Germline CDR1 SNHLY, CDR2 FYNNEI. This CDR3 has 15 residues. CDR3 in amino acids: CASSEGGTENYGYTF. CDR3 bases: TGTGCCAGCAGTGAAGGCGGGACGGAGAACTATGGCTACACCTTC.

The chain recombines TRBV6-5 with TRBJ2-7; the D gene is possibly TRBD1 (5 bases). The CDR3 runs 16 residues. Trimming took 0 bases from V and 5 from J, leaving 17 bases between them. The germline V gene encodes CDR1 MNHEY and CDR2 SVGAGI. CDR3 nucleotide sequence: TGTGCCAGCAGTTACTCGAAAGGGAAAGGGGATCACGAGCAGTACTTC. This gives the protein CASSYSKGKGDHEQYF.

This rearrangement joins TRBV30 to TRBJ2-7; no clear D gene. From germline, CDR1 is GTSNPN and CDR2 SVGIG (reference sequence). CDR3 length equals 13 residues. Deletions cut 2 bases from V and 0 bases from J, with 8 bases between. This CDR3 is CAWSRTDSYEQYF. DNA for the CDR3: TGTGCCTGGAGTAGGACGGACTCCTACGAGCAGTACTTC.

The chain uses TRBV3-1 (or the pseudogene TRBV3-2) and TRBJ1-5; D possibly corresponds to TRBD1 (5 bases). Per the germline V gene, CDR1 is LGHDT and CDR2 is YNNKEL (reference sequence). This CDR3 contains 13 residues. The V end lost 1 base, the J end lost 7 bases, and 8 bases lay between the germline ends. CDR3 in amino acids: CASSQGGGQPQHF. CDR3 nucleotide sequence: TGTGCCAGCAGCCAAGGGGGCGGCCAGCCCCAGCATTTT.

The V gene is TRBV5-1, the J gene TRBJ1-6; the D gene is possibly TRBD1 (6 bases). The CDR3 is 14 residues long. V lost 4 bases to trimming and J lost 4 bases, with 9 bases between them. Germline V lookup: CDR1 SGHRS, CDR2 YFSETQ. CDR3 sequence reads: CASSDDRYNSPLHF. The CDR3 DNA sequence: TGCGCCAGCAGCGACGACAGGTATAATTCACCCCTCCACTTT.

In nucleotides, the CDR3 is TGTGCCTGGAGCCCTGGCTATGGCTACACCTTC. It translates to CAWSPGYGYTF. The V call is TRBV30, the J call TRBJ1-2; D uncertain. The CDR3 has 11 amino acids. Trimming stripped 3 bases from V and 4 bases from J, with 6 bases between. Germline CDR1 reads GTSNPN; CDR2 reads SVGIG (reference sequence).